These 4 T cell receptor beta chains originate from one sample sequenced in a study of T cells in localized non-small cell lung cancer. Generated by immunoSEQ multiplex PCR, the TCRdb table keeps only in-frame clones and is missing some. The sample carries 10,000 to 13,000 clones, roughly half recorded once. The input for sequencing was lymph node tissue, taken before any cancer treatment. These receptor sequences come from a woman aged 40 to 75 with stage II squamous cell lung carcinoma.

V usage is TRBV30 and J usage is TRBJ1-2; the D is unclear. The CDR3 is 14 amino acids. V was clipped by 0 bases and J by 4 bases, with 12 bases between them. The germline V gene encodes CDR1 GTSNPN and CDR2 SVGIG (reference sequence). This CDR3 reads CAWSVRLGVYGYTF. In DNA form, the CDR3 reads TGTGCCTGGAGTGTACGGCTAGGAGTCTATGGCTACACCTTC.

V and J are TRBV6-8 and TRBJ1-4; perhaps TRBD1 as D (6 bases). Trimming removed 6 bases at V and 2 bases at J, with 13 bases between. From germline, CDR1 is MNHGY and CDR2 SAAAGT. The CDR3 consists of 15 residues. The CDR3 DNA reads as TGTGCCAGCAGGGTTACAGGGAGTACTAATGAAAAACTGTTTTTT. Amino acids: CASRVTGSTNEKLFF.

The chain links TRBV19 to TRBJ2-5; D is uncertain. This CDR3 is built from 12 residues. V lost 6 bases to trimming and J lost 3 bases, with 8 bases between them. CDR1 is LNHDA, CDR2 SQIVND, per germline (reference sequence). CDR3 nucleotides: TGTGCCAGTAGCTCACAAGAAGAGACCCAGTACTTC. Encoded protein: CASSSQEETQYF.

The chain employs TRBV19 and TRBJ2-1; tentative D call: TRBD2 (5 bases). The germline V gene encodes CDR1 LNHDA and CDR2 SQIVND (reference sequence). V was cut by 7 bases and J by 6 bases, with 16 bases left in between. CDR3 length equals 14 residues. The CDR3 nucleotides are TGTGCCAGTAATAAAACGGGGTTTGTCAATGAGCAGTTCTTC. Its translation: CASNKTGFVNEQFF. The full variable domain, rest sourced from reference TRBV19 and TRBJ2-1, is DGGITQSPKYLFRKEGQNVTLSCEQNLNHDAMYWYRQDPGQGLRLIYYSQIVNDFQKGDIAEGYSVSREKKESFPLTVTSAQKNPTAFYLCASNKTGFVNEQFFGPGTRLTVL.